Following are 31 T cell receptor beta chains from one sample sequenced in a study of T-cell reconstitution after alpha-beta-depleted transplantation in children. Unique molecular identifiers tagged the TCRbeta library. TCRdb processed the PCR reads anew with MiXCR; each CDR3 protein has one entry. The table records several thousand distinct CDR3 sequences, 16% of them present only once. The starting material was PBMCs, mostly from graft donor cells, obtained 60 days after TCRalphabeta/CD19-depleted stem cell transplant. Receptors originate from a male patient between 10 and 17 years old who had a stem cell transplant for acute myeloid leukemia, so the T cells may come from the graft donor.

In its sample, this clonotype is medium-sized. The J gene is TRBJ2-1, the V gene TRBV6-6; D remains unclear. The CDR3 sequence is 14 residues long. Germline V gene sequence: CDR1 MNHNY, CDR2 SVGAGI (reference sequence). Between the trimmed V and J ends, which lost 10 bases and 0 bases, there was a span of 13 bases. The CDR3 spells CATKRQVSYNEQFF. CDR3 coding DNA: TGTGCCACTAAACGACAAGTCTCCTACAATGAGCAGTTCTTC.

This clonotype has just a few counts. The chain couples TRBV3-1 to TRBJ1-1; D is undetermined. This CDR3 is 15 amino acids long. V lost 4 bases, J lost 6 bases, and 18 bases lay in between. Germline CDR1 is LGHDT and CDR2 is YNNKEL (reference sequence). The CDR3 DNA follows: TGTGCCAGCAGCCCAGACGAGGGCTTCTACGCTGAAGCTTTCTTT. It translates to CASSPDEGFYAEAFF.

The rearrangement uses TRBV12-3 or TRBV12-4 and TRBJ1-1; 8 bases map to TRBD1. J lost 4 bases, V lost 7 bases, and 8 bases had no gene match. The CDR3 is 14 residues long. DNA for the CDR3: TGTGCCAGCATTACAGGGGGAGGAATCACTGAAGCTTTCTTT. Protein: CASITGGGITEAFF.

This clonotype is labeled medium-sized. CDR3 region: CAWSAKRANYGYTF. The CDR3 DNA follows: TGTGCCTGGAGTGCCAAGAGAGCTAACTATGGCTACACCTTC. This chain uses TRBV30 with TRBJ1-2; no reliable D call. Germline V gives CDR1 GTSNPN, CDR2 SVGIG (reference sequence). Trimming removed 1 base from V and 0 bases from J, with 9 bases in between. The CDR3 sequence is 14 residues long.

In its sample, this clonotype was seen a few times. The chain links TRBV6-2 or TRBV6-3 to TRBJ2-1; 9 bases agree with TRBD2. Germline V gene data show CDR1 as MNHEY and CDR2 as SVGEGT. The CDR3 has 17 residues. V was clipped by 4 bases and J by 0 bases; unmatched bases: 7. This chain's CDR3 is CASSSRTSESSYNEQFF. The CDR3 bases are TGTGCCAGCAGTTCAAGGACTAGCGAAAGCTCCTACAATGAGCAGTTCTTC.

This clonotype showed up just a few times. This chain connects TRBV28 to TRBJ2-7; D possibly matches TRBD1 or TRBD2 (5 bases each). The CDR3 loop spans 11 amino acids. The V gene lost 5 bases and the J gene lost 11 bases, with 13 bases spanning the gap. Germline V gene lookup returns CDR1 MDHEN and CDR2 SYDVKM. The CDR3 sequence is CASSIGAQEYF. CDR3 nucleotide sequence: TGTGCCAGCAGTATCGGGGCTCAGGAGTACTTC.

This clonotype is classed as medium-sized. V usage is TRBV20-1 and J usage is TRBJ2-1, with TRBD2 as a possible D gene (5 bases). V dropped 6 bases and J dropped 3 bases, with 12 bases sitting between them. This CDR3 is 13 amino acids long. CDR1 and CDR2 (germline): DFQATT, SNEGSKA (reference sequence). CDR3 coding DNA: TGCAGTGCAAGCGGTCATAGCTACAATGAGCAGTTCTTC. This translates into CSASGHSYNEQFF.

The rearrangement uses TRBV19 and TRBJ1-1, with no clear D. The CDR3 is made up of 11 amino acids. Germline V gene lookup returns CDR1 LNHDA and CDR2 SQIVND (reference sequence). V lost 9 bases and J 3 bases, leaving 8 bases between the germline ends. The CDR3 reads CASKLDTEAFF. CDR3 DNA: TGTGCCAGCAAACTGGACACTGAAGCTTTCTTT.

J is TRBJ2-7 and V is TRBV5-1, with a tentative D call TRBD2 (5 bases). CDR3 size: 17 residues. Looked up from germline, CDR1 is SGHRS and CDR2 is YFSETQ. V dropped 4 bases and J dropped 0 bases, with 20 bases sitting between them. The CDR3 DNA is TGCGCCAGCAGCGGATCTTATCCCGGACTCAGCTCCTACGAGCAGTACTTC. This codes for CASSGSYPGLSSYEQYF.

By frequency in the sample, this clonotype is medium-sized. The genes are TRBV15 and TRBJ1-2; no clear D gene. Between the trimmed V and J ends, which lost 0 bases and 6 bases, there was a span of 11 bases. The CDR3 length is 14 residues. Germline V lookup: CDR1 LNHNV, CDR2 YYDKDF (reference sequence). The CDR3 DNA follows: TGTGCCACCAGCAGAGATCGAGGGCGCGATGGCTACACCTTC. This encodes CATSRDRGRDGYTF.

By share, this clonotype counts as medium-sized. This rearrangement joins TRBV4-3 to TRBJ2-7, with 11 nucleotides matching TRBD1. With V trimmed by 4 bases and J by 6 bases, 5 bases remained unmatched. CDR1 is LGHNA and CDR2 is YSLEER in the germline V gene. The CDR3 covers 14 residues. Here the CDR3 reads CASSLWTGGGEQYF. DNA for the CDR3: TGCGCCAGCAGCCTTTGGACAGGGGGCGGCGAGCAGTACTTC.

The chain joins TRBV28 to TRBJ2-1, with a tentative D call TRBD2 (6 bases). Trimming took 4 bases from V and 6 from J, leaving 13 bases between them. The germline V gene encodes CDR1 MDHEN and CDR2 SYDVKM. This CDR3 spans 14 amino acids. CDR3 amino acids: CASSSSGTANEQFF. In nucleotides, the CDR3 is TGTGCCAGCAGTTCGTCCGGGACTGCCAATGAGCAGTTCTTC.

This clonotype was seen more than once but under ten times. CDR3 loop: CASSRGTGGTDTQYF. As DNA, the CDR3 is TGTGCCAGCAGCCGAGGGACAGGGGGCACAGATACGCAGTATTTT. The V call is TRBV5-8, the J call TRBJ2-3; the match to TRBD1 covers 10 bases. This CDR3 spans 15 amino acids. From germline, CDR1 is SGHTS and CDR2 YDEGEE. V shed 4 bases and J 1 base; nucleotides not matched to a gene: 3.

By share, this clonotype counts as medium-sized. The chain has TRBV6-5 and TRBJ1-6; D is uncertain. The germline CDR1 and CDR2 sequences are MNHEY and SVGAGI. Trimming removed 5 bases at V and 10 bases at J, with 21 bases between. The CDR3 runs 16 residues. This CDR3 is CASSPNPSRLGSPLHF. The CDR3 DNA is TGTGCCAGCAGTCCCAACCCCTCCCGCTTAGGGTCACCCCTCCACTTT.

This clonotype is judged medium-sized. The CDR3, as DNA: TGCGCCAGCAGCTTGGACGGACAGAGCCCCAATCAGCCCCAGCATTTT. Translating gives CASSLDGQSPNQPQHF. The V gene is TRBV5-1, the J gene TRBJ1-5; perhaps TRBD1 as D (6 bases). V lost 0 bases to trimming and J lost 3 bases, with 13 bases between them. The CDR3 is 16 residues long. Germline V gene data show CDR1 as SGHRS and CDR2 as YFSETQ.

This clonotype was picked up a small number of times. The gene calls are TRBV20-1 and TRBJ2-1, with 9 bases identical to TRBD2. The CDR3 length is 16 residues. The junction had 7 bases not matched to a gene; V was cut back by 1 base and J by 3 bases. The germline V gene encodes CDR1 DFQATT and CDR2 SNEGSKA (reference sequence). DNA of the CDR3: TGCAGTGCTAGAGGGATTAGCGGGAGCAACTACAATGAGCAGTTCTTC. Translated, it gives CSARGISGSNYNEQFF.

This clonotype rates as medium-sized. The gene calls are TRBV29-1 and TRBJ2-5, with 9 nucleotides matching TRBD2. In germline, CDR1 is SQVTM, CDR2 ANQGSEA. J gave up 5 bases and V 5 bases, and 6 bases lay outside the gene matches. The CDR3 is 13 amino acids. This CDR3 is CSVMGSGSETQYF. CDR3 sequence (DNA): TGCAGCGTTATGGGTAGCGGGAGCGAGACCCAGTACTTC.

As to this clonotype: Because the CDR3 is missing its conserved closing phenylalanine or tryptophan, this is likely a read error. The DNA is left out, because the CDR3 cannot be placed on it with certainty; the CDR3 is given as TCRdb lists it. This sequence joins TRBV7-2 and TRBJ2-1. The CDR3 is 9 residues long, ends included. Germline V CDR1 and CDR2: SGHTA, FQGNSA. This CDR3 is CASRQLLSA.

By frequency in the sample, this clonotype is medium-sized (0.01 to 0.1%). This sequence joins TRBV10-3 and TRBJ1-2, with D unclear. Germline CDR1 reads ENHRY; CDR2 reads SYGVKD. Deletions cut 10 bases from V and 0 bases from J, with 12 bases between. CDR3 length: 13 amino acids. Here the CDR3 reads CATVGSSNYGYTF. The CDR3 DNA sequence: TGTGCCACGGTCGGCAGTTCTAACTATGGCTACACCTTC.

This clonotype has a handful of counts. This chain uses TRBV5-1 with TRBJ2-6; no clear D. The CDR3 is made up of 16 amino acids. Trimming cost V 4 bases and J 2 bases, with 13 bases left between them. Per the germline V gene, CDR1 is SGHRS and CDR2 is YFSETQ. CDR3 nucleotides: TGCGCCAGCAGCCCAGTTGTGGTTACTGGGGCCAACGTCCTGACTTTC. Translating gives CASSPVVVTGANVLTF.

This clonotype has only a few counts. The V call is TRBV9, the J call TRBJ1-2, with D perhaps matching TRBD1 (6 bases). This CDR3 spans 13 amino acids. In germline, CDR1 is SGDLS, CDR2 YYNGEE. Trimming removed 4 bases from V and 1 base from J, with 8 bases in between. CDR3 loop: CASSTGNNYGYTF. CDR3 coding DNA: TGTGCCAGCAGCACAGGGAATAACTATGGCTACACCTTC.

The J gene is TRBJ1-5, the V gene TRBV27; D call uncertain. The germline CDR1 and CDR2 sequences are MNHEY and SMNVEV (reference sequence). This CDR3 is 15 amino acids long. Deletions cut 2 bases from V and 0 bases from J, with 8 bases between. In DNA, the CDR3 is TGTGCCAGCAGTTTAAGGGCATATAGCAATCAGCCCCAGCATTTT. This sequence encodes CASSLRAYSNQPQHF.

This chain's CDR3 is CSAGPPLADYTDTQYF. The CDR3 nucleotides are TGCAGTGCTGGACCGCCACTAGCGGACTACACAGATACGCAGTATTTT. This sequence joins TRBV20-1 and TRBJ2-3; 8 bases line up with TRBD2. The germline gives CDR1 DFQATT, CDR2 SNEGSKA (reference sequence). With V trimmed by 5 bases and J by 2 bases, 12 bases remained unmatched. The CDR3 loop spans 16 amino acids.

In this sample, this clonotype turned up once. The junction shows a germline mismatch at one end, possibly a read error. J is TRBJ2-3 and V is TRBV6-6, with 9 bases that match TRBD1. From germline, CDR1 is MNHNY and CDR2 SVGAGI (reference sequence). The CDR3 runs to 15 residues. CDR3 sequence reads: CAISYGTGPTDTQYF. The DNA for the CDR3 is TGTGCCATCAGTTACGGGACAGGGCCCACAGATACGCAGTATTTT.

By sample share, this clonotype is medium-sized. J is TRBJ2-1 and V is TRBV12-3 or TRBV12-4; D is possibly TRBD2 (6 bases). The CDR3 loop spans 14 amino acids. V was clipped by 5 bases and J by 5 bases, with 13 bases between them. The CDR3 region has the DNA TGTGCCAGCAGTCCGGCGGGATCCCACAATGAGCAGTTCTTC. Its translation is CASSPAGSHNEQFF.

In this sample, this clonotype turned up a few times. This chain connects TRBV10-3 to TRBJ2-2; 9 bases are shared with TRBD2. Germline CDR1 is ENHRY and CDR2 is SYGVKD. The V gene end was trimmed by 8 bases and the J gene end by 1 base; junction bases not matched to a gene: 5. The CDR3 length is 15 residues. CDR3 sequence reads: CAIQREAGNTGELFF. The CDR3 nucleotides are TGTGCCATCCAGCGGGAGGCGGGGAACACCGGGGAGCTGTTTTTT.

This clonotype was recorded a few times. The chain combines TRBV6-6 with TRBJ1-1; 7 nucleotides align to TRBD1. This CDR3 spans 12 amino acids. V was pared by 6 bases and J by 11 bases, with 9 bases of the junction left unmatched. Germline assignment: CDR1 MNHNY and CDR2 SVGAGI (reference sequence). CDR3 loop: CASRGWAGGAFF. DNA for the CDR3: TGTGCCAGCAGGGGCTGGGCAGGGGGGGCTTTCTTT.

This clonotype was picked up a small number of times. The CDR3 sequence: CSARKGGTGVLYGYTF. In DNA, the CDR3 is TGCAGTGCTAGAAAGGGTGGGACAGGGGTACTCTATGGCTACACCTTC. The J gene is TRBJ1-2, the V gene TRBV20-1; 10 positions agree with TRBD1. The V segment lost 2 bases and the J segment 4 bases; nucleotides outside the gene matches: 10. This CDR3 contains 16 residues. The germline V gene encodes CDR1 DFQATT and CDR2 SNEGSKA (reference sequence).

Relative to its sample, this clonotype is medium-sized (0.01 to 0.1%). The rearrangement joins TRBV29-1 to TRBJ2-1, with D unclear. Per germline, CDR1 SQVTM and CDR2 ANQGSEA. The CDR3 consists of 12 residues. The V and J ends lost 3 bases and 6 bases respectively, with 9 bases between them. CDR3 in amino acids: CSVESLSNEQFF. The CDR3 nucleotides read TGCAGCGTTGAGAGTCTGAGCAATGAGCAGTTCTTC.

The rearrangement uses TRBV20-1 and TRBJ2-7; 9 positions agree with TRBD1. Trimming took 3 bases from V and 6 from J; bases not matched to a gene: 9. The germline gives CDR1 DFQATT, CDR2 SNEGSKA (reference sequence). The CDR3 sequence is 14 residues long. CDR3: CSARAGQGWGEQYV. CDR3 sequence (DNA): TGCAGTGCTAGGGCGGGACAGGGTTGGGGCGAGCAGTACGTC.

Judged by abundance, this clonotype is medium-sized (0.01 to 0.1%). The CDR3 region is CAISGGGDEQYF. CDR3 DNA: TGTGCCATCAGTGGTGGGGGGGACGAGCAGTACTTC. V and J are TRBV10-3 and TRBJ2-7, with 7 nucleotides matching TRBD2. This CDR3 has 12 residues. The junction had 2 bases not matched to a gene; V was cut back by 4 bases and J by 5 bases. The germline CDR1 and CDR2 sequences are ENHRY and SYGVKD.